This T cell receptor beta chain was profiled in a study of T cells in Graves' hyperthyroidism and ophthalmopathy. This clonotype was found many times. The antigen is not known. Regions amplified from RNA transcripts were the TCR beta CDR3 regions. The HTBI set primed first-round TCR CDR3 RT-PCR. TCRdb re-called the multiplex PCR reads with MiXCR, one entry per CDR3 protein. The sample lists 350,000 to 450,000 distinct CDR3 sequences; over 11% were seen once. Study results and caveats: Most thyroid clonotypes that were expanded above 0.001 also turned up in blood.

The CDR3 is made up of 14 amino acids. CDR1 and CDR2 from the germline V gene are DFQATT and SNEGSKA (reference sequence). V shed 5 bases and J 2 bases; nucleotides not matched to a gene: 5. Material: blood. The gene calls are TRBV20-1 and TRBJ2-2; 7 positions agree with TRBD1. The TCR sequence derives from a man over 45 with Graves' ophthalmopathy. In DNA, the CDR3 is TGCAGTGCTGAACAGGGGACCAACACCGGGGAGCTGTTTTTT. This translates into CSAEQGTNTGELFF.